These 31 T cell receptor beta chains were all obtained from the same sample, sequenced in a study of T cell responses to AZD1222 COVID-19 vaccine. Clones were sequenced by immunoSEQ multiplex PCR, and TCRdb holds only the in-frame ones, with some missing. The sample yields approximately 100,000 clones, 70% to 90% seen once. Sequences were derived from peripheral blood, sampled 28 days after the second AZD1222 dose. The receptors derive from an adult who received the AZD1222 COVID-19 vaccine.

This clone was recorded only once. The chain recombines TRBV27 with TRBJ2-1, with 7 bases identical to TRBD1. CDR1 is MNHEY, CDR2 SMNVEV, per germline (reference sequence). V was clipped by 5 bases and J by 7 bases; unmatched bases: 5. The CDR3 is 13 residues long. This chain's CDR3 is CASSVTGVNEQFF. In DNA form, the CDR3 reads TGTGCCAGCAGTGTCACAGGGGTAAATGAGCAGTTCTTC.

This sequence joins TRBV5-1 and TRBJ2-7; 7 bases map to TRBD1. The trim removed 4 bases at V and 4 bases at J, leaving 2 bases unmatched. CDR1 SGHRS and CDR2 YFSETQ come from the germline V gene. The CDR3 covers 12 residues. The CDR3 nucleotides read TGCGCCAGCAGCCCGGGACAGTACGAGCAGTACTTC. Protein sequence: CASSPGQYEQYF.

This chain joins TRBV4-1 and TRBJ2-1; 7 nucleotides line up with TRBD2. Germline values: CDR1 MGHRA, CDR2 YSYEKL. The V and J ends lost 4 bases and 2 bases, in that order; junction bases with no gene match: 14. There are 18 residues in the CDR3. CDR3 protein: CASSPRKEGGSTYNEQFF. The CDR3 DNA is TGCGCCAGCAGCCCCCGTAAAGAAGGCGGGAGCACCTACAATGAGCAGTTCTTC.

On this clone: This sample includes further DNA sequences coding for the same CDR3. V gene TRBV4-1 combines with J gene TRBJ1-5, with no clear D. This CDR3 comprises 14 residues. The V and J ends lost 0 bases and 1 base respectively, with 4 bases between them. Germline lookup yields CDR1 MGHRA and CDR2 YSYEKL. CDR3 protein: CASSQDRSNQPQHF. The CDR3 nucleotides are TGCGCCAGCAGCCAAGACAGAAGCAATCAGCCCCAGCATTTT.

This clone was found once. The CDR3: CATLSWQVNQPQHF. Here the CDR3 DNA reads TGTGCCACCCTTTCTTGGCAGGTCAATCAGCCCCAGCATTTT. The V and J genes are TRBV28 and TRBJ1-5; no reliable D call. V dropped 10 bases and J dropped 3 bases, with 16 bases sitting between them. This CDR3 has 14 amino acids. The germline gives CDR1 MDHEN, CDR2 SYDVKM.

The rearrangement links TRBV30 to TRBJ1-6, with TRBD1 matching 12 bases. There are 14 residues in the CDR3. CDR1 and CDR2 from the germline V gene are GTSNPN and SVGIG (reference sequence). Unmatched junction bases numbered 1, after V lost 0 bases and J lost 10 bases. The CDR3, as DNA: TGTGCCTGGAGTGTGGGACAGGGGGCATCACCCCTCCACTTT. It is translated as CAWSVGQGASPLHF.

The chain uses TRBV5-6 and TRBJ2-1, with no clear D. Trimming pared 1 base from V and 1 base from J, leaving 6 bases between. The CDR3 runs to 14 residues. Germline CDR1 SGHDT, CDR2 YYEEEE. The CDR3 sequence: CASSLMESYNEQFF. The CDR3 DNA reads TGTGCCAGCAGCTTGATGGAGTCCTACAATGAGCAGTTCTTC.

This sequence joins TRBV5-6 and TRBJ2-3; TRBD2 is a possible D gene (6 bases). With 2 bases removed from V and 0 bases from J, the gap between germline ends came to 13 bases. The CDR3 is 16 residues long. Germline V gene lookup returns CDR1 SGHDT and CDR2 YYEEEE. This CDR3 is CASSLLALGSTDTQYF. CDR3 nucleotide sequence: TGTGCCAGCAGCTTACTAGCTTTGGGTAGCACAGATACGCAGTATTTT.

The chain has TRBV5-1 and TRBJ1-1, with D possibly TRBD1 on 5 matching bases. Looked up from germline, CDR1 is SGHRS and CDR2 is YFSETQ. Trimming stripped 4 bases from V and 4 bases from J, with 17 bases between. This CDR3 contains 15 residues. This chain's CDR3 is CASSLSGPWSTEAFF. In nucleotides, the CDR3 is TGCGCCAGCAGCCTCTCGGGACCCTGGAGCACTGAAGCTTTCTTT.

The J gene is TRBJ1-4, the V gene TRBV2, with a possible D match to TRBD1 (5 bases). The CDR3 contains 14 residues. CDR1 and CDR2 from the germline V gene are SNHLY and FYNNEI. V was pared by 6 bases and J by 7 bases, with 15 bases between. In nucleotides, the CDR3 is TGTGCCAGCAGCCCCGGGACGGCGGGTGAAAAACTGTTTTTT. Protein sequence: CASSPGTAGEKLFF.

A single count supports this clone. The rearrangement uses TRBV18 and TRBJ1-3; D may be TRBD1 (5 bases). This CDR3 spans 18 amino acids. Germline V gene data show CDR1 as KGHSH and CDR2 as LQKENI. Trimming left V 5 bases short and J 0 bases short, with 20 bases between. This CDR3 is CASSSTGDRASSGNTIYF. The CDR3 DNA reads as TGTGCCAGCTCATCAACTGGGGACCGTGCATCCTCTGGAAACACCATATATTTT.

The chain carries TRBV30 and TRBJ2-5, with 8 bases identical to TRBD2. V lost 2 bases and J lost 5; bases outside the gene matches: 10. The CDR3 spans 15 residues. CDR1 is GTSNPN and CDR2 is SVGIG in the germline V gene (reference sequence). CDR3: CAWSPGTRGLETQYF. CDR3 coding DNA: TGTGCCTGGAGTCCAGGGACTAGGGGGTTGGAGACCCAGTACTTC. The variable domain in full, with the rest retrieved from reference TRBV30 and TRBJ2-5, is SQTIHQWPATLVQPVGSPLSLECTVEGTSNPNLYWYRQAAGRGLQLLFYSVGIGQISSEVPQNLSASRPQDRQFILSSKKLLLSDSGFYLCAWSPGTRGLETQYFGPGTRLLVL.

The chain links TRBV6-5 to TRBJ2-3; 9 bases match TRBD2. CDR1 is MNHEY, CDR2 SVGAGI, per germline. The CDR3 length is 16 residues. With 4 bases clipped from V and 3 bases from J, the junction kept 8 bases outside the gene matches. In nucleotides, the CDR3 is TGTGCCAGCAGTTCTTTAGCGGGAGCAGGTACAGATACGCAGTATTTT. Translation gives CASSSLAGAGTDTQYF.

This sequence joins TRBV5-1 and TRBJ2-1; 11 bases are a match to TRBD1. Germline V CDR1 and CDR2: SGHRS, YFSETQ. This CDR3 is 15 amino acids long. V dropped 0 bases and J dropped 6; count of bases not matched to a gene: 2. The CDR3 coding sequence is TGCGCCAGCAGCTTGGAGGGACAGGGGGGCAATGAGCAGTTCTTC. It encodes CASSLEGQGGNEQFF.

The chain combines TRBV7-8 with TRBJ1-1; 7 positions agree with TRBD1. V lost 5 bases, J lost 2 bases, and 5 bases stayed unmatched. From germline, CDR1 is SGHVS and CDR2 FQNEAQ. The CDR3 covers 14 residues. The CDR3 region is CASSHQGDNTEAFF. CDR3 sequence (DNA): TGTGCCAGCAGCCATCAGGGGGATAACACTGAAGCTTTCTTT.

The genes are TRBV29-1 and TRBJ1-2; 9 nucleotides line up with TRBD1. Trimming took 0 bases from V and 4 from J; bases not matched to a gene: 9. Germline V CDR1 and CDR2: SQVTM, ANQGSEA. The CDR3 is 16 residues long. CDR3 sequence (DNA): TGCAGCGTTGAAGATACCCTTGACAGGGGGGTCTATGGCTACACCTTC. It translates to CSVEDTLDRGVYGYTF.

The chain has TRBV14 and TRBJ2-5, with a tentative D call TRBD2 (6 bases). Germline V gene sequence: CDR1 SGHDN, CDR2 FVKESK. V was trimmed by 3 bases and J by 2 bases, leaving 16 bases between them. CDR3 length: 16 residues. The CDR3 DNA reads as TGTGCCAGCAGCCAGTTCGGGGGAGAGATTCAAGAGACCCAGTACTTC. This translates into CASSQFGGEIQETQYF.

The chain joins TRBV2 to TRBJ1-6; D is ambiguous. CDR1 SNHLY and CDR2 FYNNEI come from the germline V gene. The CDR3 runs to 15 residues. Deletions cut 7 bases from V and 0 bases from J, with 10 bases between. The CDR3 DNA is TGTGCCAGCATTGGAACTGTCTCCTATAATTCACCCCTCCACTTT. Translation gives CASIGTVSYNSPLHF. Full variable domain (missing parts from reference TRBV2 and TRBJ1-6): EPEVTQTPSHQVTQMGQEVILRCVPISNHLYFYWYRQILGQKVEFLVSFYNNEISEKSEIFDDQFSVERPDGSNFTLKIRSTKLEDSAMYFCASIGTVSYNSPLHFGNGTRLTVT.

The rearrangement joins TRBV7-8 to TRBJ2-7; D is unclear. Per germline, CDR1 SGHVS and CDR2 FQNEAQ. The CDR3 consists of 11 residues. V was pared by 5 bases and J by 3 bases, with 5 bases between. The CDR3: CASSTLYEQYF. CDR3 coding DNA: TGTGCCAGCAGCACTCTCTACGAGCAGTACTTC.

This chain connects TRBV2 to TRBJ1-4; D is undetermined. CDR1 and CDR2 from the germline V gene are SNHLY and FYNNEI. V was trimmed by 5 bases and J by 3 bases, leaving 13 bases between them. There are 15 residues in the CDR3. CDR3 protein: CASSLGLTANEKLFF. The CDR3 DNA reads as TGTGCCAGCAGTCTAGGGCTTACGGCTAATGAAAAACTGTTTTTT. Filled out from reference TRBV2 and TRBJ1-4, the complete variable domain reads EPEVTQTPSHQVTQMGQEVILRCVPISNHLYFYWYRQILGQKVEFLVSFYNNEISEKSEIFDDQFSVERPDGSNFTLKIRSTKLEDSAMYFCASSLGLTANEKLFFGSGTQLSVL.

The V call is TRBV29-1, the J call TRBJ1-2, with D perhaps matching TRBD1 (6 bases). Germline V CDR1 and CDR2: SQVTM, ANQGSEA. The CDR3 has 19 residues. Deletions cut 0 bases from V and 0 bases from J, with 23 bases between. The DNA for the CDR3 is TGCAGCGTTGAAGAGCGCGGGGCACCCGGTGGACAGACTAACTATGGCTACACCTTC. This codes for CSVEERGAPGGQTNYGYTF.

This chain joins TRBV28 and TRBJ1-2; TRBD1 might be the D (5 bases). The germline V gene has CDR1 MDHEN and CDR2 SYDVKM. Trimming left V 4 bases short and J 3 bases short, with 9 bases between. This CDR3 spans 13 amino acids. CDR3 protein: CASSSTVYYGYTF. CDR3 in DNA: TGTGCCAGCAGTTCGACAGTTTACTATGGCTACACCTTC.

This clone was detected a few times. V and J are TRBV4-1 and TRBJ2-7; 11 nucleotides align to TRBD2. Trimming took 0 bases from V and 2 from J; bases not matched to a gene: 6. CDR1 is MGHRA and CDR2 is YSYEKL in the germline V gene. This CDR3 spans 17 amino acids. The CDR3 sequence: CASSQELLAGVPYEQYF. CDR3 bases: TGCGCCAGCAGCCAAGAACTACTAGCGGGGGTGCCCTACGAGCAGTACTTC.

This clone was detected many times. The V call is TRBV11-2, the J call TRBJ2-5, with D unclear. CDR1 is SGHAT, CDR2 FQNNGV, per germline. CDR3 length: 14 residues. Trimming cost V 4 bases and J 3 bases, with 12 bases left between them. As DNA, the CDR3 is TGTGCCAGCAGCTCATCCTGGCAAAAAGAGACCCAGTACTTC. It codes for CASSSSWQKETQYF.

The V call is TRBV28, the J call TRBJ1-6, with unresolved D. V lost 4 bases and J 0 bases, leaving 7 bases between the germline ends. The CDR3 totals 15 residues. CDR1 and CDR2 (germline): MDHEN, SYDVKM. The CDR3 DNA is TGTGCCAGCAGTTACCGGAGCTCCTATAATTCACCCCTCCACTTT. Translation gives CASSYRSSYNSPLHF.

The genes are TRBV18 and TRBJ1-4; 7 positions match TRBD1. This CDR3 is built from 15 residues. Germline loops: CDR1 KGHSH, CDR2 LQKENI. V lost 3 bases to trimming and J lost 8 bases; unmatched junction nucleotides: 9. CDR3 sequence: CASSPRQGGNEKLFF. Here the CDR3 DNA reads TGTGCCAGCTCACCTAGACAGGGCGGGAACGAAAAACTGTTTTTT. The full variable domain, rest sourced from reference TRBV18 and TRBJ1-4, is NAGVMQNPRHLVRRRGQEARLRCSPMKGHSHVYWYRQLPEEGLKFMVYLQKENIIDESGMPKERFSAEFPKEGPSILRIQQVVRGDSAAYFCASSPRQGGNEKLFFGSGTQLSVL.

The V gene is TRBV7-9, the J gene TRBJ1-1; D is uncertain. CDR3 length: 14 amino acids. Germline loops: CDR1 SEHNR, CDR2 FQNEAQ (reference sequence). V was shortened by 1 base and J by 1 base, with 7 bases between the two germline ends. The CDR3 reads CASSLEAKNTEAFF. The CDR3 DNA reads as TGTGCCAGCAGCTTAGAGGCAAAGAACACTGAAGCTTTCTTT.

The rearrangement joins TRBV14 to TRBJ1-2; no firm D call. V dropped 1 base and J dropped 4 bases, with 10 bases sitting between them. Germline V gene sequence: CDR1 SGHDN, CDR2 FVKESK. The CDR3 spans 14 residues. CDR3 sequence reads: CASSQVGRGYGYTF. As DNA, the CDR3 is TGTGCCAGCAGCCAAGTCGGTCGGGGCTATGGCTACACCTTC.

The gene calls are TRBV6-5 and TRBJ2-7; 7 nucleotides agree with TRBD1. V dropped 8 bases and J dropped 1; count of bases not matched to a gene: 11. Per the germline V gene, CDR1 is MNHEY and CDR2 is SVGAGI. The CDR3 has 15 amino acids. CDR3 nucleotide sequence: TGTGCCAGCGATCGGACAGGCCCGGGGTCCTACGAGCAGTACTTC. This gives the protein CASDRTGPGSYEQYF.

This clone has just a few counts. This chain joins TRBV27 and TRBJ2-2; D is unresolved. Trimming took off 3 bases at V and 0 bases at J, with 2 bases between the two ends. The CDR3 is 13 amino acids. CDR1 and CDR2 from the germline V gene are MNHEY and SMNVEV (reference sequence). For the CDR3, the DNA is TGTGCCAGCAGTTTCACGAACACCGGGGAGCTGTTTTTT. It is translated as CASSFTNTGELFF.

The rearrangement joins TRBV3-1 (or the pseudogene TRBV3-2) to TRBJ1-4, with 7 bases aligning to TRBD1. V lost 4 bases, J lost 8 bases, and 1 base stayed unmatched. This CDR3 has 12 residues. Germline CDR1 and CDR2: LGHDT and YNNKEL (reference sequence). The CDR3 region is CASSPGGEKLFF. The CDR3 DNA is TGTGCCAGCAGCCCAGGGGGGGAAAAACTGTTTTTT.